This T cell receptor beta chain emerged from a study of neurological immune-mediated disorders. Study-wide results and caveats: Phylogenetic grouping assigned the repertoires of 18 of 34 multiple sclerosis patients to a single related-CDR3 cluster, which may represent a signature.

V lost 1 base and J lost 1, with 10 bases in between. CDR3 length: 15 residues. CDR1 and CDR2 from the germline V gene are MNHEY and SMNVEV (reference sequence). Many counts were recorded for this clonotype. Its antigen is not identified. 2 million unsorted PBMCs were stored in RNAlater at -80 °C before RNA extraction. The authors made cDNA by 5'RACE with 10-nucleotide random UMIs. TCRdb re-called the 5' RACE reads with MiXCR, one entry per CDR3 protein. This table has 55,000 to 75,000 distinct CDR3 sequences, roughly 2.5% appearing once. Material: PBMCs. This sequence originates from a man aged 50-60 years with multiple sclerosis. This chain uses TRBV27 with TRBJ1-1; TRBD1 might be the D (5 bases). CDR3 protein: CASSLYGTSNTEAFF. DNA of the CDR3: TGTGCCAGCAGTTTATACGGGACCTCGAACACTGAAGCTTTCTTT.